This is a list of T cell receptor beta chains from one sample in a study of CD8+CD57+ T cells in acquired aplastic anemia. TCRdb fed the reads into MiXCR, producing one record per CDR3 protein. This table holds around 180,000 distinct CDR3 sequences, just under 65% found once. The sequenced sample was sorted CD4+, CD8+, or CD8+CD57+ T cells (not recorded which) from PBMCs. The source of these receptors is a human donor in good health. Both conserved end residues are part of each CDR3.

v_gene,j_gene,CDR3aa
TRBV5-1,TRBJ2-7,CASSLARGPYEQYF
TRBV6-4,TRBJ2-3,CASSEREGVTDTQYF
TRBV5-8,TRBJ2-3,CASSPEGGSTDTQYF
TRBV9,TRBJ2-1,CASSVRAGWYEQFF
TRBV24-1,TRBJ1-5,CARTGGQWRNQPQHF
TRBV5-8,TRBJ2-7,CAGSSREVDYEQYF
TRBV9,TRBJ2-7,CASSVTYSYEQYF
TRBV29-1,TRBJ1-1,CSAGQGGLDTEAFF
TRBV15,TRBJ2-1,CATSRDYRSSYNEQFF
TRBV6-2/TRBV6-3,TRBJ2-7,CASSYDTGTDTYEQYF
TRBV19,TRBJ2-2,CASMGDGDRGLIGELFF
TRBV2,TRBJ1-5,CASGGNNQPQHF
TRBV20-1,TRBJ2-5,CSARARVVGDRETQYF
TRBV3-1,TRBJ2-3,CASRKAESTDTQYF
TRBV10-1,TRBJ2-7,CASSSSGPYEQYF
TRBV2,TRBJ1-6,CASSVTQGNSPLHF
TRBV14,TRBJ2-5,CASSRTGQGTGETQYF
TRBV10-3,TRBJ1-3,CAISKGQGSGNTIYF
TRBV9,TRBJ2-5,CASSVSGIGETQYF
TRBV27,TRBJ2-7,CASSPRLSYEQYF
TRBV6-6,TRBJ2-3,CASSYVGGSGIDTQYF
TRBV20-1,TRBJ2-7,CSARRGAEQYF
TRBV7-9,TRBJ2-5,CASSFSNPAGGETQYF
TRBV24-1,TRBJ2-1,CATSDWTDTPYNEQFF
TRBV9,TRBJ2-7,CAGSATGVEQYF
TRBV10-3,TRBJ1-2,CAISQPGQGLESGYTF
TRBV14,TRBJ1-3,CASSQDETMAGNTIYF
TRBV19,TRBJ1-1,CASTLSGLQEAFF
TRBV10-3,TRBJ2-7,CAIRPAGTGLYEQYF
TRBV20-1,TRBJ2-2,CSARSGTGGTGELFF
TRBV7-6,TRBJ2-5,CASSVRPQETQYF
TRBV19,TRBJ2-7,CASSTGQGSYEQYF
TRBV19,TRBJ1-6,CASSRPGSYNSPLHF
TRBV7-2,TRBJ1-2,CASSFSESYGYTF
TRBV3-1,TRBJ2-7,CASSQEGGLAGVYEQYF
TRBV5-1,TRBJ2-2,CASSLVRAVNTGELFF
TRBV7-2,TRBJ1-5,CASSSTGSSQPQHF